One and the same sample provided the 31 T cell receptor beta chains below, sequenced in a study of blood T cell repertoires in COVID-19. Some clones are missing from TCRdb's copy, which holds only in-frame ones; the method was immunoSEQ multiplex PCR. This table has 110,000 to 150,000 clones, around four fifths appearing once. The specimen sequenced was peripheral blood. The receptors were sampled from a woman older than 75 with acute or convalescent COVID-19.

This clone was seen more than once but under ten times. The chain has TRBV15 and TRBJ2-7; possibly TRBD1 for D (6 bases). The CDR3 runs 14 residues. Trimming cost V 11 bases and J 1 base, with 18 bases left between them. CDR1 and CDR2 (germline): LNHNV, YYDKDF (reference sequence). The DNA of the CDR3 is TGTGCCTCCTCCCAACCGGGACAATCCTACGAGCAGTACTTC. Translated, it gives CASSQPGQSYEQYF.

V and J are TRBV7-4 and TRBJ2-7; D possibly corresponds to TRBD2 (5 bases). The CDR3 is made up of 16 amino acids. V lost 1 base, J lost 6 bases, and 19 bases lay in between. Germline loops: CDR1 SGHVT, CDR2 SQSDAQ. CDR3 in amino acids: CASSLGSSPSHFEQYF. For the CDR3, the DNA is TGTGCCAGCAGCTTAGGCTCTAGCCCCTCGCACTTCGAGCAGTACTTC.

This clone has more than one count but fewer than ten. Here the CDR3 DNA reads TGTGCCAGCAGTTACTCAGACACCAGGGGTATGCAGTACTTC. Amino acids: CASSYSDTRGMQYF. The chain employs TRBV6-6 and TRBJ2-7; a weak D match, TRBD1 (6 bases). Trimming shortened V by 0 bases and J by 9 bases, and 15 bases separated the two germline ends. This CDR3 has 14 amino acids. CDR1 is MNHNY and CDR2 is SVGAGI in the germline V gene (reference sequence).

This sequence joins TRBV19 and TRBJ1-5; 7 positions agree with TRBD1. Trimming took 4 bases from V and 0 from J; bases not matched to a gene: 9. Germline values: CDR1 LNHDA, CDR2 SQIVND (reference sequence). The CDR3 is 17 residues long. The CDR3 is CASSTDRARYSNQPQHF. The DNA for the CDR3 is TGTGCCAGTAGTACCGACAGGGCTAGGTATAGCAATCAGCCCCAGCATTTT.

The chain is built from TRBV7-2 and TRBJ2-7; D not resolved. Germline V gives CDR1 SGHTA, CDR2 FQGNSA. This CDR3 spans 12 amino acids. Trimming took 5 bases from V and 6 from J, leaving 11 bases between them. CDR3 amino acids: CASSRFSLEQYF. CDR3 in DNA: TGTGCCAGCAGCCGTTTCTCCCTCGAGCAGTACTTC.

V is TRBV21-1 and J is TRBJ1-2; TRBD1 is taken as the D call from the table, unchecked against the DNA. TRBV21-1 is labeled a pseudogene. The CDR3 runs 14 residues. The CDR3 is CASSLTGGIYGYTF. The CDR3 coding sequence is TGTGCCAGCAGCCTCACAGGGGGCATTTATGGCTACACCTTC.

DNA of the CDR3: TGCGCCAGCAGCTTGGGGGGGCCCCAAGAGACCCAGTACTTC. This translates into CASSLGGPQETQYF. The genes are TRBV5-1 and TRBJ2-5; tentatively, D is TRBD1 (6 bases). Germline CDR1 and CDR2: SGHRS and YFSETQ. This CDR3 contains 14 residues. The V end lost 0 bases, the J end lost 1 base, and 7 bases lay between the germline ends.

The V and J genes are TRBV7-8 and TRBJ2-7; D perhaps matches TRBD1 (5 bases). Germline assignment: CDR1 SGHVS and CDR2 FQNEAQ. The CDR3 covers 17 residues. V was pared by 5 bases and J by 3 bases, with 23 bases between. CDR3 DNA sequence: TGTGCCAGCAGCCCCGGACCGGCCGCAGGGCCCCTCTACGAGCAGTACTTC. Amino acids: CASSPGPAAGPLYEQYF.

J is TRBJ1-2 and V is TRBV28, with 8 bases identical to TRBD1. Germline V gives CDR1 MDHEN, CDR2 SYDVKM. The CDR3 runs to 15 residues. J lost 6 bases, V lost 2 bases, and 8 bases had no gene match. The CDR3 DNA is TGTGCCAGCAGTTTAGGTCCCCTCAGGGGGCATGGCTACACCTTC. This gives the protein CASSLGPLRGHGYTF.

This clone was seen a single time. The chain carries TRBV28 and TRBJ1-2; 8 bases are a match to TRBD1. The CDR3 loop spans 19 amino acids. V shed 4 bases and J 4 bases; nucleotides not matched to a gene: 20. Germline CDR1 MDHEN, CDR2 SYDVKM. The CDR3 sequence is CASSSPYSDREPLGYGYTF. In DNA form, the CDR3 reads TGTGCCAGCAGTTCCCCATATTCGGACAGGGAACCCCTGGGCTATGGCTACACCTTC.

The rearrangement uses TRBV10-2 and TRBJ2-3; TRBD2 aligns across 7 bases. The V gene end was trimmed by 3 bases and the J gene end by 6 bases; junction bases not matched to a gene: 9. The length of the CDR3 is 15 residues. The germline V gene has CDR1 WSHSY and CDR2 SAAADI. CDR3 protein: CASSETRQRGDTQYF. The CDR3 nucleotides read TGCGCCAGCAGTGAAACGAGGCAGCGGGGTGATACGCAGTATTTT.

The CDR3 DNA sequence: TGTGCCAGCAGTTACTCACCTCGGACAGAGAATGGCTACACCTTC. Translation gives CASSYSPRTENGYTF. The rearrangement links TRBV6-5 to TRBJ1-2; the D gene is possibly TRBD1 (6 bases). The germline V gene encodes CDR1 MNHEY and CDR2 SVGAGI. This CDR3 spans 15 amino acids. V was shortened by 0 bases and J by 6 bases, with 14 bases between the two germline ends.

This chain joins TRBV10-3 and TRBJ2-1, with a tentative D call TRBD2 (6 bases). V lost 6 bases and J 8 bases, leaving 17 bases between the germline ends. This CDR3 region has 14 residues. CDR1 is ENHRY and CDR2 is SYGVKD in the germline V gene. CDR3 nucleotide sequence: TGTGCCATCAGCCCGGGACTCGACGACCATGAGCAGTTCTTC. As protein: CAISPGLDDHEQFF.

The CDR3 is CASSLGPGQGFYEQYF. The CDR3 nucleotides read TGTGCCAGCAGCTTAGGACCGGGACAAGGCTTCTACGAGCAGTACTTC. This chain joins TRBV7-8 and TRBJ2-7; possible D gene TRBD1, 6 bases. Between the trimmed V and J ends, which lost 1 base and 3 bases, there was a span of 16 bases. Germline CDR1 SGHVS, CDR2 FQNEAQ. This CDR3 comprises 16 residues. Looking up the rest from reference TRBV7-8 and TRBJ2-7 gives the full variable domain: GAGVSQSPRYKVAKRGQDVALRCDPISGHVSLFWYQQALGQGPEFLTYFQNEAQLDKSGLPSDRFFAERPEGSVSTLKIQRTQQEDSAVYLCASSLGPGQGFYEQYFGPGTRLTVT.

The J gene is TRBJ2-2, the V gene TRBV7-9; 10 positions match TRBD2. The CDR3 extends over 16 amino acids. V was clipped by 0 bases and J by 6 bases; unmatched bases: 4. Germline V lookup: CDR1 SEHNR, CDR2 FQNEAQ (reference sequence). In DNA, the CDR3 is TGTGCCAGCAGCTTAGCGTCTAGCGGGGGCCCCGGGGAGCTGTTTTTT. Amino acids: CASSLASSGGPGELFF.

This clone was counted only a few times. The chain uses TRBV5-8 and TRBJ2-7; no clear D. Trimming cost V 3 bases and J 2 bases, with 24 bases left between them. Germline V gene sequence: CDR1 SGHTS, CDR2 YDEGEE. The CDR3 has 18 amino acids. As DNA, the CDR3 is TGTGCCAGCAGCTCGAGATCCCGACGCAGAGCGTCAACCTACGAGCAGTACTTC. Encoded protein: CASSSRSRRRASTYEQYF.

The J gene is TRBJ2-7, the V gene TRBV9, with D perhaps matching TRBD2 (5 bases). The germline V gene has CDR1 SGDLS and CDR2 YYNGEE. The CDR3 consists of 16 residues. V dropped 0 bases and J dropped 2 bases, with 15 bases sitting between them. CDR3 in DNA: TGTGCCAGCAGCGTAGGTGGGGAGCGGTTGGCCTACGAGCAGTACTTC. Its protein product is CASSVGGERLAYEQYF.

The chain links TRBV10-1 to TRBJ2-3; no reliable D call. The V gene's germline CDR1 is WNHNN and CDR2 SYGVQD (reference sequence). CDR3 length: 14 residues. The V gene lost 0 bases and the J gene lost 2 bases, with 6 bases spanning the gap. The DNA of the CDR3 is TGCGCCAGCAGTGAGTCTCAAATCACAGATACGCAGTATTTT. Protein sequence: CASSESQITDTQYF.

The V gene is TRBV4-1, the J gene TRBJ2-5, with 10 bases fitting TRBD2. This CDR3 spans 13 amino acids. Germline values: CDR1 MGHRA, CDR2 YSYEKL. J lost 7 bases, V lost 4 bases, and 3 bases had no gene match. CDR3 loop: CASSPQREGTQYF. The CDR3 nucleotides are TGCGCCAGCAGCCCCCAGCGGGAGGGGACCCAGTACTTC.

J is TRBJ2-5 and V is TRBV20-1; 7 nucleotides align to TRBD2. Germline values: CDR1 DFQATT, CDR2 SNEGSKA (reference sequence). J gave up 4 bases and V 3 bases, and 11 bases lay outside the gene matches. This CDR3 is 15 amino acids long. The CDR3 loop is CSASVAGVRSETQYF. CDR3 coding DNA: TGCAGTGCTAGTGTGGCGGGGGTACGTTCAGAGACCCAGTACTTC.

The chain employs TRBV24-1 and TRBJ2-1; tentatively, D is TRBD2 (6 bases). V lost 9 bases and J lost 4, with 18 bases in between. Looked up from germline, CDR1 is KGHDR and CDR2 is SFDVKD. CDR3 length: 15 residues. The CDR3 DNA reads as TGTGCCACCCAGAATGGTATCGGGGGTTACAATGAGCAGTTCTTC. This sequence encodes CATQNGIGGYNEQFF.

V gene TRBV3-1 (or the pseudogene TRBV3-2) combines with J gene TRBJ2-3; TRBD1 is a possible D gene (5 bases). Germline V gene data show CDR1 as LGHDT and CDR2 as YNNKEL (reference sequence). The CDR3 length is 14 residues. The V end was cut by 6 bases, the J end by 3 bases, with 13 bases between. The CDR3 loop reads CASRRQPNTDTQYF. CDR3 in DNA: TGTGCCAGCAGACGACAGCCGAATACAGATACGCAGTATTTT.

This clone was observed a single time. The CDR3 DNA follows: TGTGCCAGCAGCGCCGGTGATAGCGGAGAGACCCAGTACTTC. Translating gives CASSAGDSGETQYF. V usage is TRBV7-2 and J usage is TRBJ2-5; tentative D call: TRBD2 (6 bases). From germline, CDR1 is SGHTA and CDR2 FQGNSA. The CDR3 is 14 amino acids. The V gene lost 5 bases and the J gene lost 4 bases, with 14 bases spanning the gap.

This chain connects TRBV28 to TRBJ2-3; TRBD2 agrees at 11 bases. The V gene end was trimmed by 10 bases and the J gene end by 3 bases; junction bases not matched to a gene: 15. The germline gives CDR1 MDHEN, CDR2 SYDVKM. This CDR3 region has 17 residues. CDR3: CATTPLAGGWRTDTQYF. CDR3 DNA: TGTGCCACCACCCCTCTAGCGGGAGGTTGGAGGACAGATACGCAGTATTTT.

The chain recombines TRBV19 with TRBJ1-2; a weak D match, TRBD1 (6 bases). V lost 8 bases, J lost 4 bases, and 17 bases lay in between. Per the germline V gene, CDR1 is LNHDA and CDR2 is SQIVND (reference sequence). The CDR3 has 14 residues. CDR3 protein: CASRTRDNFYGYTF. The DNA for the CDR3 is TGTGCCAGTCGGACCCGGGACAATTTCTATGGCTACACCTTC.

CDR3 in amino acids: CSARAGYEQYF. CDR3 DNA: TGCAGTGCTAGAGCAGGCTACGAGCAGTACTTC. The chain links TRBV20-1 to TRBJ2-7; D not resolved. Germline V lookup: CDR1 DFQATT, CDR2 SNEGSKA (reference sequence). This CDR3 comprises 11 residues. Deletions cut 1 base from V and 3 bases from J, with 4 bases between.

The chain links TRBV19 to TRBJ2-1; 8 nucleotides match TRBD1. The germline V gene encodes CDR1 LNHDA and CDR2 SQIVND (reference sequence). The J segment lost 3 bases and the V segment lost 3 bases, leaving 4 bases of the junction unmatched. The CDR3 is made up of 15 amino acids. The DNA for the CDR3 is TGTGCCAGTAGTATCACAGGGGGTCACTACAATGAGCAGTTCTTC. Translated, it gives CASSITGGHYNEQFF.

Written as DNA, the CDR3 is TGTGCCAGCAGTGAGAACCGGGACAGGATGGGCTACACCTTC. As protein: CASSENRDRMGYTF. The chain couples TRBV6-1 to TRBJ1-2; TRBD1 agrees at 8 bases. From germline, CDR1 is MNHNS and CDR2 SASEGT. CDR3 size: 14 residues. The J segment lost 8 bases and the V segment lost 3 bases, leaving 8 bases of the junction unmatched.

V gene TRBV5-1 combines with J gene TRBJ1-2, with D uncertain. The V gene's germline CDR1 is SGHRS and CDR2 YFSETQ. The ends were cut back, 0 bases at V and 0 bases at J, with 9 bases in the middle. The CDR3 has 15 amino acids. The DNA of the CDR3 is TGCGCCAGCAGCTTGGCCTACGGAGCTAACTATGGCTACACCTTC. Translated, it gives CASSLAYGANYGYTF.

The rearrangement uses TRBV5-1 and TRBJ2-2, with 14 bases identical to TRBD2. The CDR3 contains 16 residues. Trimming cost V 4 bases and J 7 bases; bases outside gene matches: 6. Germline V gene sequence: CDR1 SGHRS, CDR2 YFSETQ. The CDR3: CASSGGLAGVIGELFF. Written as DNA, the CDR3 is TGCGCCAGCAGCGGGGGACTAGCGGGGGTGATCGGGGAGCTGTTTTTT. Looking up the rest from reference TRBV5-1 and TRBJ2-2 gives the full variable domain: KAGVTQTPRYLIKTRGQQVTLSCSPISGHRSVSWYQQTPGQGLQFLFEYFSETQRNKGNFPGRFSGRQFSNSRSEMNVSTLELGDSALYLCASSGGLAGVIGELFFGEGSRLTVL.

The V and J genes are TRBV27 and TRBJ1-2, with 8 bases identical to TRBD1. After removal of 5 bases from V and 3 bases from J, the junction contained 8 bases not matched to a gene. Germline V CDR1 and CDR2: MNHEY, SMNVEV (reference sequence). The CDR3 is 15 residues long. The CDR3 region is CASSPGQGTHYGYTF. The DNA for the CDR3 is TGTGCCAGCAGTCCAGGACAGGGCACCCACTATGGCTACACCTTC.